The clone carrying this T cell receptor beta chain was picked up many times. No antigen is known for it. The record originates from a study of CD8 T cells in ankylosing spondylitis. The V gene lost 5 bases and the J gene lost 2 bases, with 13 bases spanning the gap. Looked up from germline, CDR1 is SNHLY and CDR2 is FYNNEI. This CDR3 region has 14 residues. TCRdb re-analysed the 5' RACE reads in MiXCR, keeping a single row per CDR3 protein. Among about 460,000 distinct CDR3 sequences listed, 5.3% were seen once. The study, taken as a whole, reports: Those disease-linked clones were CD8+; they were also relatively rare in peripheral blood. It appeared that ankylosing spondylitis blood was characterized by a TCR beta motif of roughly 8 highly homologous variants. Earlier work had already found some motif variants in reactive arthritis synovial fluid and blood.

The chain links TRBV2 to TRBJ2-7; tentative D call: TRBD1 (6 bases). Sequenced sample: blood, either unsorted or a sorted T cell fraction (not recorded which). The receptor was isolated from a male donor with ankylosing spondylitis. The CDR3 spells CASSPGTSPYEQYF. CDR3 nucleotide sequence: TGTGCCAGCAGTCCCGGGACATCTCCCTACGAGCAGTACTTC.